The 29 T cell receptor beta chains below were found in one sample sequenced in a study of cytotoxic CD8 clonotypes in ibrutinib-treated CLL. The assay was immunoSEQ multiplex PCR, and TCRdb's table has in-frame clones only and misses some. This sample has 90,000 to 150,000 clones, with 58% found just once. The starting material was PBMCs, obtained after 24 months of ibrutinib treatment. All receptors derive from a human donor with chronic lymphocytic leukemia.

The chain combines TRBV27 with TRBJ2-5; D is ambiguous. Germline values: CDR1 MNHEY, CDR2 SMNVEV (reference sequence). The CDR3 is 15 amino acids. The V and J ends lost 5 bases and 1 base respectively, with 14 bases between them. CDR3 DNA: TGTGCCAGCAGTCTAAGCTGGCAGCGCCAAGAGACCCAGTACTTC. This codes for CASSLSWQRQETQYF.

The rearrangement uses TRBV5-1 and TRBJ2-1; D is possibly TRBD1 or TRBD2 (5 bases each). Germline values: CDR1 SGHRS, CDR2 YFSETQ. The CDR3 is made up of 13 amino acids. Between the trimmed V and J ends, which lost 0 bases and 9 bases, there was a span of 10 bases. CDR3 sequence reads: CASSLDLGTEQFF. The CDR3 nucleotides are TGCGCCAGCAGCTTGGATCTCGGGACTGAGCAGTTCTTC.

The chain joins TRBV15 to TRBJ2-7, with D tentatively TRBD1 or TRBD2 (5 bases each). Germline V gives CDR1 LNHNV, CDR2 YYDKDF (reference sequence). The V end lost 1 base, the J end lost 9 bases, and 19 bases lay between the germline ends. This CDR3 spans 15 amino acids. CDR3 DNA: TGTGCCACCAGCAGAGGGGGGAGCCCCCCTGCCCCGCAGTACTTC. Protein sequence: CATSRGGSPPAPQYF.

The chain couples TRBV30 to TRBJ1-2; D not certain. V lost 2 bases and J lost 0, with 10 bases in between. The CDR3 consists of 14 residues. Germline V lookup: CDR1 GTSNPN, CDR2 SVGIG (reference sequence). The CDR3: CAWSPLAANYGYTF. The CDR3 bases are TGTGCCTGGAGTCCCCTTGCAGCTAACTATGGCTACACCTTC.

This clone was seen only a few times. The V call is TRBV2, the J call TRBJ1-5; D possibly corresponds to TRBD1 (5 bases). Trimming took off 6 bases at V and 4 bases at J, with 13 bases between the two ends. The CDR3 is 14 amino acids. CDR1 and CDR2 from the germline V gene are SNHLY and FYNNEI. The CDR3 DNA reads as TGTGCCAGCAGCCCTCGGGGGGGGAATCAGCCCCAGCATTTT. Translating gives CASSPRGGNQPQHF.

The chain links TRBV28 to TRBJ1-1; D is perhaps TRBD1 (5 bases). Trimming took 3 bases from V and 5 from J, leaving 10 bases between them. Germline CDR1 MDHEN, CDR2 SYDVKM. This CDR3 spans 13 amino acids. The CDR3 DNA reads TGTGCCAGCAGTTTCCGGGGGGGGACTGAAGCTTTCTTT. This sequence encodes CASSFRGGTEAFF.

The CDR3 DNA sequence: TGTGCCAGCAGTTACGCGCCTTCCTACGAGCAGTACTTC. This codes for CASSYAPSYEQYF. The V call is TRBV6-5, the J call TRBJ2-7; D remains unclear. The CDR3 consists of 13 residues. Germline V gives CDR1 MNHEY, CDR2 SVGAGI. Trimming pared 2 bases from V and 1 base from J, leaving 6 bases between.

The chain carries TRBV15 and TRBJ1-5; D perhaps matches TRBD1 (5 bases). Germline CDR1 and CDR2: LNHNV and YYDKDF (reference sequence). The length of the CDR3 is 15 residues. Trimming removed 0 bases from V and 7 bases from J, with 13 bases in between. CDR3 loop: CATSRDLGDRQPQHF. In DNA form, the CDR3 reads TGTGCCACCAGCAGAGATCTCGGGGACCGGCAGCCCCAGCATTTT.

DNA for the CDR3: TGTGCCAGCCACCGGAGGGGCGGCACCGGGGAGCTGTTTTTT. This sequence encodes CASHRRGGTGELFF. The chain links TRBV19 to TRBJ2-2; D is possibly TRBD2 (6 bases). Germline assignment: CDR1 LNHDA and CDR2 SQIVND (reference sequence). This CDR3 region has 14 residues. Between the trimmed V and J ends, which lost 9 bases and 4 bases, there was a span of 15 bases.

The chain has TRBV5-1 and TRBJ2-6; 7 bases fit TRBD1. V trimming: 3 bases; J trimming: 4 bases; junction bases outside the gene matches: 4. CDR1 and CDR2 from the germline V gene are SGHRS and YFSETQ. The CDR3 sequence is 15 residues long. The DNA for the CDR3 is TGCGCCAGCAGCTCCCGGACAGGAGGGGCCAACGTCCTGACTTTC. This codes for CASSSRTGGANVLTF.

Ten or more counts support this clone. The V gene is TRBV6-6, the J gene TRBJ1-2, with unresolved D. The CDR3 totals 13 residues. Trimming removed 6 bases at V and 8 bases at J, with 16 bases between. In germline, CDR1 is MNHNY, CDR2 SVGAGI (reference sequence). The chain's CDR3 is CASRTELKGGYTF. The CDR3 DNA reads TGTGCCAGCAGAACGGAGTTAAAAGGGGGCTACACCTTC.

The chain recombines TRBV7-2 with TRBJ1-6; D gene ambiguous. There are 17 residues in the CDR3. Germline V CDR1 and CDR2: SGHTA, FQGNSA. V lost 5 bases, J lost 0 bases, and 14 bases lay in between. The CDR3 spells CASSAEAWASYNSPLHF. The CDR3 bases are TGTGCCAGCAGCGCGGAGGCATGGGCCTCCTATAATTCACCCCTCCACTTT.

The chain joins TRBV14 to TRBJ2-7, with D possibly matching TRBD2 (5 bases). The CDR3 is 15 amino acids. Trimming took 1 base from V and 6 from J, leaving 16 bases between them. CDR1 is SGHDN and CDR2 is FVKESK in the germline V gene. CDR3 in amino acids: CASSQVDSTYLEQYF. The CDR3 DNA reads as TGTGCCAGCAGCCAAGTGGACTCGACCTATCTCGAGCAGTACTTC.

V usage is TRBV6-5 and J usage is TRBJ1-5; D is possibly TRBD1 (5 bases). Germline loops: CDR1 MNHEY, CDR2 SVGAGI. The CDR3 loop spans 15 amino acids. V was trimmed by 8 bases and J by 2 bases, leaving 16 bases between them. CDR3 bases: TGTGCCAGCGGGATTTCTTGGGGCGGCAATCAGCCCCAGCATTTT. Translating it yields CASGISWGGNQPQHF.

This clone was detected a few times. The chain employs TRBV1 and TRBJ2-5; the table's D call, TRBD2, has no DNA check behind it. TRBV1 is deemed a pseudogene. The CDR3 covers 16 residues. The CDR3 nucleotides read TGCACCAGCAGCCAAGATCGCGGGGAGCCCCAAGAGACCCAGTACTTC. Protein product: CTSSQDRGEPQETQYF.

This clone was detected once. The chain links TRBV6-6 to TRBJ2-7; a weak D match, TRBD1 (5 bases). CDR3 size: 12 residues. In germline, CDR1 is MNHNY, CDR2 SVGAGI (reference sequence). The V end was cut by 6 bases, the J end by 2 bases, with 8 bases between. The CDR3 region has the DNA TGTGCCAGCAGCGGACAAACCTACGAGCAGTACTTC. Translated: CASSGQTYEQYF.

V is TRBV5-1 and J is TRBJ1-4, with D unclear. Trimming took off 4 bases at V and 4 bases at J, with 11 bases between the two ends. This CDR3 is 14 amino acids long. Germline V CDR1 and CDR2: SGHRS, YFSETQ. The CDR3 DNA follows: TGCGCCAGCAGCCCGGATAGCTTTAATGAAAAACTGTTTTTT. It is translated as CASSPDSFNEKLFF.

The chain employs TRBV6-6 and TRBJ2-7; TRBD2 aligns across 7 bases. The CDR3 extends over 14 amino acids. The trim removed 10 bases at V and 2 bases at J, leaving 11 bases unmatched. Germline CDR1 MNHNY, CDR2 SVGAGI (reference sequence). DNA for the CDR3: TGTGCCACACAGCCGGCTAGCGGTCCCTACGAGCAGTACTTC. Translated, it gives CATQPASGPYEQYF.

This clone was detected only a few times. The rearrangement joins TRBV4-1 to TRBJ2-7, with 10 bases that match TRBD2. Germline loops: CDR1 MGHRA, CDR2 YSYEKL. V lost 0 bases to trimming and J lost 3 bases; unmatched junction nucleotides: 5. The CDR3 is 16 amino acids. Here the CDR3 DNA reads TGCGCCAGCAGCCAAGATGAGACTAGCGGGTTCTACGAGCAGTACTTC. Its protein product is CASSQDETSGFYEQYF.

The V call is TRBV11-2, the J call TRBJ2-7; no definite D call. Between the trimmed V and J ends, which lost 5 bases and 2 bases, there was a span of 10 bases. CDR3 length: 13 amino acids. CDR1 is SGHAT and CDR2 is FQNNGV in the germline V gene. The CDR3 DNA sequence: TGTGCCAGCAGCCCCTACACCCCCTACGAGCAGTACTTC. Its translation: CASSPYTPYEQYF.

Concerning this clone itself: Other nucleotide sequences in the sample specify the same CDR3. The chain links TRBV6-6 to TRBJ2-3; 7 bases are shared with TRBD2. The CDR3 has 13 residues. Germline V gene lookup returns CDR1 MNHNY and CDR2 SVGAGI (reference sequence). V shed 4 bases, J shed 3 bases, and the junction held 1 base outside the gene matches. The chain's CDR3 is CASSWGGTDTQYF. The CDR3 DNA reads TGTGCCAGCAGTTGGGGAGGGACAGATACGCAGTATTTT.

The V call is TRBV11-3, the J call TRBJ2-3, with 12 bases that match TRBD2. Germline V gives CDR1 SGHNT, CDR2 YENEEA. The CDR3 is made up of 20 amino acids. The V and J ends lost 0 bases and 5 bases, in that order; junction bases with no gene match: 15. The CDR3 DNA sequence: TGTGCCAGCAGCTTAGATCGGCTAGCGGGGGGGCCGGACGGTGAAGATACGCAGTATTTT. Its translation is CASSLDRLAGGPDGEDTQYF.

J is TRBJ1-1 and V is TRBV5-1, with D perhaps TRBD1 (5 bases). Trimming took 5 bases from V and 2 from J, leaving 16 bases between them. CDR3 length: 15 amino acids. Per germline, CDR1 SGHRS and CDR2 YFSETQ. CDR3 coding DNA: TGCGCCAGCAGTGGGGCCCCCAGCAGTAACACTGAAGCTTTCTTT. As protein: CASSGAPSSNTEAFF.

The chain joins TRBV4-2 to TRBJ2-1; TRBD2 agrees at 12 bases. CDR3 length equals 16 residues. Germline-derived CDR1 and CDR2 are LGHNA and YNFKEQ. V shed 4 bases and J 5 bases; nucleotides not matched to a gene: 6. CDR3 residues: CASSPLGLAGDNEQFF. The CDR3 bases are TGTGCCAGCAGCCCCCTGGGACTAGCGGGCGACAATGAGCAGTTCTTC.

This clone appeared a few times. The chain joins TRBV9 to TRBJ1-1, with D unclear. Trimming left V 3 bases short and J 7 bases short, with 13 bases between. Germline-derived CDR1 and CDR2 are SGDLS and YYNGEE. The CDR3 runs 13 residues. CDR3 amino acids: CASSARRDSEAFF. The DNA of the CDR3 is TGTGCCAGCAGCGCCCGACGGGATAGTGAAGCTTTCTTT.

The chain recombines TRBV5-5 with TRBJ1-2; a possible D gene is TRBD1 (5 bases). Germline CDR1 SGHKS, CDR2 YYEKEE (reference sequence). This CDR3 comprises 12 residues. The V and J ends lost 0 bases and 7 bases respectively, with 7 bases between them. The CDR3 protein is CASSLAGGGYTF. In DNA form, the CDR3 reads TGTGCCAGCAGCTTGGCCGGGGGTGGCTACACCTTC.

The rearrangement links TRBV7-3 to TRBJ2-5; TRBD1 matches at 8 bases. From germline, CDR1 is SGHTA and CDR2 FQGTGA. The CDR3 spans 16 residues. The V and J ends lost 0 bases and 4 bases, in that order; junction bases with no gene match: 7. The CDR3 region is CASSLTSGGFPETQYF. In DNA, the CDR3 is TGTGCCAGCAGCTTAACTTCAGGGGGCTTCCCAGAGACCCAGTACTTC.

This clone was detected a few times. The gene calls are TRBV5-4 and TRBJ2-7, with TRBD2 matching over 13 bases. In germline, CDR1 is SGHNT, CDR2 YYREEE (reference sequence). J was trimmed by 3 bases and V by 0 bases; bases with no gene match: 3. The CDR3 sequence is 16 residues long. The CDR3 nucleotides read TGTGCCAGCAGCTTGGGGGGACTAGCGGGGAGCTACGAGCAGTACTTC. It yields the protein CASSLGGLAGSYEQYF.

This chain joins TRBV28 and TRBJ2-7, with D possibly matching TRBD1 (6 bases). The CDR3 runs 15 residues. Germline CDR1 reads MDHEN; CDR2 reads SYDVKM. V was shortened by 5 bases and J by 0 bases, with 14 bases between the two germline ends. The CDR3 DNA sequence: TGTGCCAGCAGTCTTACAGGGTGGAGCTCCTACGAGCAGTACTTC. It encodes CASSLTGWSSYEQYF.